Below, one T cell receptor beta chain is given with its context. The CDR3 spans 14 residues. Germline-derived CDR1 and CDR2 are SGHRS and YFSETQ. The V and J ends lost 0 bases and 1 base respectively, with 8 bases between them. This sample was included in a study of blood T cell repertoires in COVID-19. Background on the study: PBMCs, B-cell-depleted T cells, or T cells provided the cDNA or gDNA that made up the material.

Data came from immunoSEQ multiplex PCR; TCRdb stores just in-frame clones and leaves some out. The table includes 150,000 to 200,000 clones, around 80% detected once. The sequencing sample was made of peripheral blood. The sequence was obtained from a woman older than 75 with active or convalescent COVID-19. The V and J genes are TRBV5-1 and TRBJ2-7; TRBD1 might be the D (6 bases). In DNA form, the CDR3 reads TGCGCCAGCAGCTTGGGAGGGACATCCTACGAGCAGTACTTC. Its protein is CASSLGGTSYEQYF.